These T cell receptor beta chains were read from a single sample in a study of beta chain features in type 1 diabetes. Repertoires were generated with immunoSEQ multiplex PCR, while TCRdb's copy carries only in-frame clones and drops some. The sample lists under 250,000 clones; about 30% were seen once. The sequencing sample was made of central memory CD4+ T cells from blood. The origin of the receptors is a man aged 25 to 45 in good health. CDR3s leave out the opening cysteine and the closing phenylalanine or tryptophan. Some rows have no size entry. The others give once, few or many, or a class for an expanded clone.

TRBV7-2	-	16	ASSSRGASGSVSGTQY
TRBV6-5	few	11	ASSYGRGVEQY
TRBV13	many	12	ASSSDGQSYEQY
TRBV7-9	-	12	ASSWTGNTGELF
TRBV5-5	few	10	ASSPGVHEQY
TRBV28	-	12	ASSPGQWLDEQF
TRBV6-6	-	10	ASSQGVGIQY
TRBV6-5	many	13	ASSYRGYPTDTQY
TRBV20-1	-	9	RGTRGTEAF
TRBV7-2	-	15	ASSFAVRTGRYTEAF
TRBV30	-	13	AWSVSGGPGNTIY
TRBV19	-	12	ASSMTRAPDTQY
TRBV15	once	15	ATSKKRTSGGTSEQF
TRBV5-8	few	17	ASSFRRADRQGPYNEQF
TRBV19	few	12	ASSMEQGPYEQY
TRBV9	few	13	ASSGRDRVTDTQY
TRBV15	few	14	ATSSLRTVMNTEAF
TRBV30	few	12	AWRNGREGQPQH
TRBV28	few	12	ASRRGPTQGGYT
TRBV4-3	few	14	ASSQGTGRFGETQY
TRBV5-1	-	13	ASSLDGYSNQPQH
TRBV1	-	14	TSSQNHRGDNSPLH
TRBV7-6	-	11	ASSSDENTEAF
TRBV2	many	12	ASAERRDSYEQY
TRBV30	few	14	AWSPKRGANTGELF
TRBV30	few	12	AWSVRDRYYEQY
TRBV7-6	-	10	ASSGGGYGYT
TRBV11-2	-	12	ASSLGSGTHEQF
TRBV7-2	-	12	ASSARASLNEQF
TRBV7-2	few	14	ASRGQRLSGANVLT
TRBV5-4	many	12	ASSFWEGADTQY
TRBV18	-	12	ASSPMASTDTQY
TRBV28	few	10	ASSLQGLEQY
TRBV9	-	14	ASSAVSGTSRNTIY
TRBV7-2	few	11	ASSPGVNNEQF
TRBV19	-	10	ASSTRFNEQF
TRBV7-2	-	13	ASSLLRRGRDTQY
TRBV30	-	12	AWKKASSYNEQF
TRBV5-1	-	13	ASSWTGKVADTQY
TRBV15	-	11	ATSTGPTDTQY
TRBV5-4	few	12	ASRPNRGPGELF
TRBV4-3	-	12	ASSQDMGPYEQY